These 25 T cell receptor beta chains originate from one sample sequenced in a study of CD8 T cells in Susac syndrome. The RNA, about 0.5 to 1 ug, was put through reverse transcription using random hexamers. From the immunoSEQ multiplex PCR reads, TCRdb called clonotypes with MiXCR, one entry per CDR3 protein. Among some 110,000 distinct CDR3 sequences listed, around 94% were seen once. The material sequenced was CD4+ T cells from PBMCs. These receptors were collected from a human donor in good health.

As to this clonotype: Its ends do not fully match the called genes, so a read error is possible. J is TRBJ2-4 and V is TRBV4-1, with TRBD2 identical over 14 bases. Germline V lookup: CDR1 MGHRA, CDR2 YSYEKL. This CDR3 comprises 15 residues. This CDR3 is CASSQVPGLAGDINF. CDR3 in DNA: TGCGCCAGCAGCCAAGTCCCGGGACTAGCGGGAGACATTAACTTC.

Written as DNA, the CDR3 is TGTGCCAGTAGTCAGGGAGGACAGGGAGGGAACACTGAAGCTTTCTTT. Translation gives CASSQGGQGGNTEAFF. The chain uses TRBV19 and TRBJ1-1; TRBD1 matches at 8 bases. Germline CDR1 reads LNHDA; CDR2 reads SQIVND (reference sequence). This CDR3 region has 16 residues. The junction had 9 bases not matched to a gene; V was cut back by 5 bases and J by 1 base. Based on the CDR3 plus reference TRBV19 and TRBJ1-1, the full variable domain is DGGITQSPKYLFRKEGQNVTLSCEQNLNHDAMYWYRQDPGQGLRLIYYSQIVNDFQKGDIAEGYSVSREKKESFPLTVTSAQKNPTAFYLCASSQGGQGGNTEAFFGQGTRLTVV.

CDR3: CARELAGGNEQFF. CDR3 sequence (DNA): TGTGCCAGGGAACTAGCGGGCGGAAATGAGCAGTTCTTC. V gene TRBV30 combines with J gene TRBJ2-1; 9 bases are a match to TRBD2. The V gene end was trimmed by 8 bases and the J gene end by 7 bases; junction bases not matched to a gene: 9. CDR1 and CDR2 (germline): GTSNPN, SVGIG (reference sequence). CDR3 size: 13 residues.

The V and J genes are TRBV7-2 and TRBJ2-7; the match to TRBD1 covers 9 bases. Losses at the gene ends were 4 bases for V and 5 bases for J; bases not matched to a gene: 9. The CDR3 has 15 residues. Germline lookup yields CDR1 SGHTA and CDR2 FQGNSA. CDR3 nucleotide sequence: TGTGCCAGCAGCTCCACAGGGGGCAAGGGGGACGAGCAGTACTTC. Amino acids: CASSSTGGKGDEQYF. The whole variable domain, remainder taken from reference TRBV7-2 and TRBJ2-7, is GAGVSQSPSNKVTEKGKDVELRCDPISGHTALYWYRQSLGQGLEFLIYFQGNSAPDKSGLPSDRFSAERTGGSVSTLTIQRTQQEDSAVYLCASSSTGGKGDEQYFGPGTRLTVT.

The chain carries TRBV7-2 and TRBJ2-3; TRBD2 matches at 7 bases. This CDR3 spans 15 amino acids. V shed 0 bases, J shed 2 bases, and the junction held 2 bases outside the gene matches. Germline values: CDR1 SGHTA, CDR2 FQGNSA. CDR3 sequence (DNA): TGTGCCAGCAGCTTAGCTGGGGACTACACAGATACGCAGTATTTT. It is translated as CASSLAGDYTDTQYF.

The CDR3 bases are TGTGCCAGCAGCCCCGGACAGGCCAACACTGAAGCTTTCTTT. It is translated as CASSPGQANTEAFF. This rearrangement joins TRBV7-2 to TRBJ1-1, with TRBD1 identical over 7 bases. The CDR3 length is 14 residues. After removal of 5 bases from V and 2 bases from J, the junction contained 5 bases not matched to a gene. Looked up from germline, CDR1 is SGHTA and CDR2 is FQGNSA.

The CDR3 DNA sequence: TGCGCCAGCAGCTTGGGACAGGGGAGGGACACTGAAGCTTTCTTT. Translating gives CASSLGQGRDTEAFF. This chain connects TRBV5-1 to TRBJ1-1; 8 bases line up with TRBD1. The CDR3 consists of 15 residues. J was trimmed by 3 bases and V by 0 bases; bases with no gene match: 4. The V gene's germline CDR1 is SGHRS and CDR2 YFSETQ.

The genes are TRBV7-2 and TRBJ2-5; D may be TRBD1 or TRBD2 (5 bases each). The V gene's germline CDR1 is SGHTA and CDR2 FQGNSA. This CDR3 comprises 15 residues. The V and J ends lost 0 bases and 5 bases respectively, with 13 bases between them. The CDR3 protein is CASSLAGRAAETQYF. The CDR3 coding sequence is TGTGCCAGCAGCTTAGCGGGACGGGCGGCGGAGACCCAGTACTTC. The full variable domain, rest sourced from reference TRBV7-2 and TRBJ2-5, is GAGVSQSPSNKVTEKGKDVELRCDPISGHTALYWYRQSLGQGLEFLIYFQGNSAPDKSGLPSDRFSAERTGGSVSTLTIQRTQQEDSAVYLCASSLAGRAAETQYFGPGTRLLVL.

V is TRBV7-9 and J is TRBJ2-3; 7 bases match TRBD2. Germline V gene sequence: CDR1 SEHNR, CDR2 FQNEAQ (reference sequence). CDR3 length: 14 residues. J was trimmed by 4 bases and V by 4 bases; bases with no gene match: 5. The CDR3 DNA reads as TGTGCCAGCAGCTATTTGGCGGGAGCAGATACGCAGTATTTT. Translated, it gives CASSYLAGADTQYF.

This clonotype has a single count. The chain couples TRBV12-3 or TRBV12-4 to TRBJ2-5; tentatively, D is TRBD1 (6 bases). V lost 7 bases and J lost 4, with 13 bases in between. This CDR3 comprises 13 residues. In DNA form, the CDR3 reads TGTGCCAGCAATAGAGGACAGCGAGAGACCCAGTACTTC. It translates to CASNRGQRETQYF.

The CDR3 region is CASSQEVAGGEQYF. The CDR3 nucleotides read TGCGCCAGCAGCCAAGAGGTAGCAGGGGGCGAGCAGTACTTC. The rearrangement joins TRBV4-1 to TRBJ2-7; 7 bases agree with TRBD1. Germline assignment: CDR1 MGHRA and CDR2 YSYEKL. J lost 6 bases, V lost 0 bases, and 5 bases had no gene match. The CDR3 totals 14 residues.

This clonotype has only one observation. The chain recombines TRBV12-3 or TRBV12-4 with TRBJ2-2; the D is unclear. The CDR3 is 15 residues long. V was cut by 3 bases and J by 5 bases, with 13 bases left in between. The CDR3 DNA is TGTGCCAGCAGTTTTCGAACGGGTGGGACCGGGGAGCTGTTTTTT. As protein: CASSFRTGGTGELFF.

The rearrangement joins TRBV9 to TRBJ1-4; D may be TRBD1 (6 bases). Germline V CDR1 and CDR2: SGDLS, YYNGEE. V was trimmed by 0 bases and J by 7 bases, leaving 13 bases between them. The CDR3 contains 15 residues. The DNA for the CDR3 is TGTGCCAGCAGCGTAGAACCCGGGGGGCGTGAAAAACTGTTTTTT. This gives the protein CASSVEPGGREKLFF. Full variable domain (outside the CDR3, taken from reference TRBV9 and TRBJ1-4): DSGVTQTPKHLITATGQRVTLRCSPRSGDLSVYWYQQSLDQGLQFLIQYYNGEERAKGNILERFSAQQFPDLHSELNLSSLELGDSALYFCASSVEPGGREKLFFGSGTQLSVL.

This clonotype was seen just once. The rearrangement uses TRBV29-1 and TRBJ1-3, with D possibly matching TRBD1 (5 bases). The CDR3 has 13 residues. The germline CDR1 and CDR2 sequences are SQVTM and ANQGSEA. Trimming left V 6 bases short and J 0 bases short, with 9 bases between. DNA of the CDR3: TGCAGCGTCGCGGGGGGCTCTGGAAACACCATATATTTT. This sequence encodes CSVAGGSGNTIYF.

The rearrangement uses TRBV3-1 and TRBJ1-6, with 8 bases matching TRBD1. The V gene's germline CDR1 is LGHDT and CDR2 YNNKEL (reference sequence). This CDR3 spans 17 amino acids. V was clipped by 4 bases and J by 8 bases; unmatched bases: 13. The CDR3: CASSPFNSGGRDSPLHF. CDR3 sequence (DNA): TGTGCCAGCAGCCCCTTCAACTCAGGGGGCAGGGATTCACCCCTCCACTTT.

DNA for the CDR3: TGTGCCAGCAGTCAGACGGCCGGGACAGGCGCCTCTGGGGCCAACGTCCTGACTTTC. Protein: CASSQTAGTGASGANVLTF. The chain recombines TRBV6-1 with TRBJ2-6; 8 nucleotides agree with TRBD1. CDR3 length: 19 amino acids. After removal of 5 bases from V and 0 bases from J, the junction contained 12 bases not matched to a gene. Germline V gene lookup returns CDR1 MNHNS and CDR2 SASEGT.

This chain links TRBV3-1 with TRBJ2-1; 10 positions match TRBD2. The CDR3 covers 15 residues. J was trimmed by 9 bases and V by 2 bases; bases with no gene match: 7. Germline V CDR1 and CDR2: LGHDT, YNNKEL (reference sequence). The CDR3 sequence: CASSQRPSGSIEQFF. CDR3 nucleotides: TGTGCCAGCAGCCAAAGGCCTAGCGGGAGTATTGAGCAGTTCTTC.

The CDR3 DNA follows: TGTGCCAGCAGTTCGGTACCATACGAGCAGTACTTC. It translates to CASSSVPYEQYF. This chain connects TRBV12-3 or TRBV12-4 to TRBJ2-7; D remains ambiguous. This CDR3 spans 12 amino acids. V shed 4 bases and J shed 4 bases, with 8 bases lying between them.

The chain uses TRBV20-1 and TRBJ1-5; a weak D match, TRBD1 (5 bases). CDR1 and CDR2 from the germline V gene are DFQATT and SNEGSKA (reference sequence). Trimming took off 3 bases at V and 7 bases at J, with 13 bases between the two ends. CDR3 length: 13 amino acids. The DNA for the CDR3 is TGCAGTGCTAGGCCAGGGATTAGGCAGCCCCAGCATTTT. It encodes CSARPGIRQPQHF.

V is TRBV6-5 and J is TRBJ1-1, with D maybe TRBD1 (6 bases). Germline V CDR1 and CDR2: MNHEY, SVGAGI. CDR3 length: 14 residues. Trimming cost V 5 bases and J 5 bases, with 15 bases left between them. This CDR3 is CASSRGHLGTEAFF. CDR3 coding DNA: TGTGCCAGCAGTCGGGGACACCTGGGGACTGAAGCTTTCTTT.

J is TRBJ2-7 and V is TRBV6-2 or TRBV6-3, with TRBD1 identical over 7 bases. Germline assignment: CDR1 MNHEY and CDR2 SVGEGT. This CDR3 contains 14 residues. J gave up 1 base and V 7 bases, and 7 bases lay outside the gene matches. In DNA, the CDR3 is TGTGCCAGCAAGGGACAGAGCAATTCCTACGAGCAGTACTTC. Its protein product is CASKGQSNSYEQYF.

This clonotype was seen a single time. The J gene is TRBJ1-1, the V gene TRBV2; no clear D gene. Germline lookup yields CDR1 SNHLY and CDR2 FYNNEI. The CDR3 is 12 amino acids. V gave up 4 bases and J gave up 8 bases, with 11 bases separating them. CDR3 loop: CASSGIEKEAFF. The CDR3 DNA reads TGTGCCAGCAGTGGAATCGAAAAGGAAGCTTTCTTT.

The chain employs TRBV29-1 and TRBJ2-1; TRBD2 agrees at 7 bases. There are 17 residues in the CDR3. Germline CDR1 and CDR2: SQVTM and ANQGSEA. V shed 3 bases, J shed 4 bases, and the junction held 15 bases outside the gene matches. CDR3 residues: CSVDEIVGEGSYNEQFF. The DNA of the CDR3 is TGCAGCGTTGACGAGATTGTTGGGGAGGGCTCATACAATGAGCAGTTCTTC.

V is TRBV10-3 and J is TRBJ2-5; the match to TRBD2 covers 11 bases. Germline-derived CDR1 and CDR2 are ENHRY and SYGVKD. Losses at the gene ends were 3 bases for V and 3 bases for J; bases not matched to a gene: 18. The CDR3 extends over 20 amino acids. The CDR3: CAISEPRGRGGSGREETQYF. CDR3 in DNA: TGTGCCATCAGTGAACCCAGGGGGCGCGGCGGTAGCGGGAGGGAAGAGACCCAGTACTTC.

The CDR3 DNA follows: TGTGCCAGCAGTTTCCACGGACTAGCGGGAGGATTCGGGCAAGAGACCCAGTACTTC. Its protein is CASSFHGLAGGFGQETQYF. This rearrangement joins TRBV6-2 or TRBV6-3 to TRBJ2-5; 14 positions agree with TRBD2. The junction had 12 bases not matched to a gene; V was cut back by 4 bases and J by 2 bases. The length of the CDR3 is 19 residues. From germline, CDR1 is MNHEY and CDR2 SVGEGT.